The entry below gives a single T cell receptor beta chain sequence along with its context. Using immunoSEQ multiplex PCR, the repertoire was profiled, and TCRdb retains in-frame clones only, with some absent. This sample has 55,000 to 75,000 clones, with roughly 84% found just once. The entry originates in a study of blood T cell repertoires in COVID-19. Study overall: The samples span acute and convalescent COVID-19 from the United States, Italy and Spain.

The CDR3 covers 15 residues. Germline values: CDR1 MNHNS, CDR2 SASEGT. V gave up 0 bases and J gave up 5 bases, with 14 bases separating them. Sequencing was done on a sample of peripheral blood. The chain has TRBV6-1 and TRBJ2-7; no clear D gene. The source of this sequence is a man aged 55 to 70 with COVID-19, enrolled during active disease. As DNA, the CDR3 is TGTGCCAGCAGTGAAGCTATGCAGGCCTGGAACGAGCAGTACTTC. Its translation: CASSEAMQAWNEQYF.